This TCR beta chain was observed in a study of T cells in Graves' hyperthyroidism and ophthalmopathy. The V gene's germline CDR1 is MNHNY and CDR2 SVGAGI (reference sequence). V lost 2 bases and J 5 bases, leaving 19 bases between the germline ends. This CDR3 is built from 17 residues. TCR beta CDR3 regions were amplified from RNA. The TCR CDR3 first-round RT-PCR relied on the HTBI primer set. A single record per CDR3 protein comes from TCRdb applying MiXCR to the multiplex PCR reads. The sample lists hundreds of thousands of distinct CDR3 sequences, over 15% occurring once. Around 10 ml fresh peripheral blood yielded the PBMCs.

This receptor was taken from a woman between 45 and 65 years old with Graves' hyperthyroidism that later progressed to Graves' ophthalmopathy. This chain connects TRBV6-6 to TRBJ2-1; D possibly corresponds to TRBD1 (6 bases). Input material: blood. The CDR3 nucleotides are TGTGCCAGCAGTTACACCCCGGGCAGGGGTTTTAACAATGAGCAGTTCTTC. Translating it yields CASSYTPGRGFNNEQFF.